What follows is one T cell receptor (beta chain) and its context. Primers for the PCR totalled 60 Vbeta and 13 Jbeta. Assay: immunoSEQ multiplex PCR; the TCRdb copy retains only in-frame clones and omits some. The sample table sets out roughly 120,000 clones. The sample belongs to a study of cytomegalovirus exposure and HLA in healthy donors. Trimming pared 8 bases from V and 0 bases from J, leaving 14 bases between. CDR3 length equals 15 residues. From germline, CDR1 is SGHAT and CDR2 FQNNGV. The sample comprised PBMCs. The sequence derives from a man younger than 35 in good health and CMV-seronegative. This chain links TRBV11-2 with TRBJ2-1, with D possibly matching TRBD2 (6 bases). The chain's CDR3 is CASARTGSSYNEQFF. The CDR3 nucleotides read TGTGCCAGCGCGAGAACCGGGAGCTCCTACAATGAGCAGTTCTTC.